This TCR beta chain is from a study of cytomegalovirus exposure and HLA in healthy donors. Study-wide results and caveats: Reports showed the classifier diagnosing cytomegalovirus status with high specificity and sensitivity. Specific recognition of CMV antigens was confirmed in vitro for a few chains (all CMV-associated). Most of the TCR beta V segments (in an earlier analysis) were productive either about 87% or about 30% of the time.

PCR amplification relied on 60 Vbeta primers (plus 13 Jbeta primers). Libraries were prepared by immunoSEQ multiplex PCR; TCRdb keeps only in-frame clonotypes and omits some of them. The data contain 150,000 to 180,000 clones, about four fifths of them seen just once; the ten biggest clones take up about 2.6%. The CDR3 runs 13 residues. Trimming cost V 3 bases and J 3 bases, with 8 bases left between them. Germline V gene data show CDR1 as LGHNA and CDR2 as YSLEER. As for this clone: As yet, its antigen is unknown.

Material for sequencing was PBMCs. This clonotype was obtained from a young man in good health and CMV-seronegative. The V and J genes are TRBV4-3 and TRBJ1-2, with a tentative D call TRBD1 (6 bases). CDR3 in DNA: TGCGCCAGCAGCCAGGGGGCCGACTATGGCTACACCTTC. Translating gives CASSQGADYGYTF.